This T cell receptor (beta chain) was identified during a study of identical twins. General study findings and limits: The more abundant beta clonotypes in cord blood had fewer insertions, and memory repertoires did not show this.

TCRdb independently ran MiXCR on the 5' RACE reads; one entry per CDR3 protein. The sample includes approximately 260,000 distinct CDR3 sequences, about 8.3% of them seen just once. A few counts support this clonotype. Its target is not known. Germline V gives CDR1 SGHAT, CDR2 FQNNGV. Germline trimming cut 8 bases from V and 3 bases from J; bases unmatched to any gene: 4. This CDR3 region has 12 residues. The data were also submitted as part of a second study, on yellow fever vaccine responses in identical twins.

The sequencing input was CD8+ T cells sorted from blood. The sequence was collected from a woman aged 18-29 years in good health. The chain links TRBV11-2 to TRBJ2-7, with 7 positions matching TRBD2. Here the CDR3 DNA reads TGTGCCAGCGGGACTACTGACTACGAGCAGTACTTC. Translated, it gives CASGTTDYEQYF.